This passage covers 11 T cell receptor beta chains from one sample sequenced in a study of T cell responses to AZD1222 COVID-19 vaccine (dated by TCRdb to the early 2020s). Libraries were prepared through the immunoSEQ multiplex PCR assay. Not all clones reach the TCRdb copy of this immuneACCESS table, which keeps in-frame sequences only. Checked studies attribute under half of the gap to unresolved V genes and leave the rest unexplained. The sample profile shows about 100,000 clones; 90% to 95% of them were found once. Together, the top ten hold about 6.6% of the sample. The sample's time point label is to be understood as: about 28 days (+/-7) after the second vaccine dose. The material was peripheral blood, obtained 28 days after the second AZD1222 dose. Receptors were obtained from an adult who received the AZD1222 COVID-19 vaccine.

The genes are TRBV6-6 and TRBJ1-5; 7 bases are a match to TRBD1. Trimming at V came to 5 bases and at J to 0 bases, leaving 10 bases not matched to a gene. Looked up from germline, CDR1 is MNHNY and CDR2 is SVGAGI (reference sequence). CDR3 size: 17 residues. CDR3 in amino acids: CASSPLGTDNSNQPQHF. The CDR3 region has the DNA TGTGCCAGCAGTCCATTAGGGACAGATAATAGCAATCAGCCCCAGCATTTT.

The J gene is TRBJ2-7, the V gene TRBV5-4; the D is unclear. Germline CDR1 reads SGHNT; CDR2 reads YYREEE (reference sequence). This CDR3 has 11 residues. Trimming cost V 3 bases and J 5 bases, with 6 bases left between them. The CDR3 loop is CASSWMDEQYF. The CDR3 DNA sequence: TGTGCCAGCAGCTGGATGGACGAGCAGTACTTC.

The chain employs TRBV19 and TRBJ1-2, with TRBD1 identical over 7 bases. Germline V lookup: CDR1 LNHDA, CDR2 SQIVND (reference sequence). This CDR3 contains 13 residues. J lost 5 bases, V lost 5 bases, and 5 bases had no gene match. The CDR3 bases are TGTGCCAGTAGTCCGACAGGGCAATATGGCTACACCTTC. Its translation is CASSPTGQYGYTF.

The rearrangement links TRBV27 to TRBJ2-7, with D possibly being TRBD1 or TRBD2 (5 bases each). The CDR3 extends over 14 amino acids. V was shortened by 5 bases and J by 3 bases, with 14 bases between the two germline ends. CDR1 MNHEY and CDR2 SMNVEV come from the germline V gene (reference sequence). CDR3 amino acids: CASSRGDGNYEQYF. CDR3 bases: TGTGCCAGCAGTCGTGGGGACGGAAACTACGAGCAGTACTTC.

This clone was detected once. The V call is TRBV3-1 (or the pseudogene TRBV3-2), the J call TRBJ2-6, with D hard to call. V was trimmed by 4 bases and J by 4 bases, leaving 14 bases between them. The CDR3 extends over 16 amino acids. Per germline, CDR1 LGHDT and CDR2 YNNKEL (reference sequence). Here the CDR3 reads CASSRGRAAGANVLTF. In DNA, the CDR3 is TGTGCCAGCAGCCGAGGACGCGCAGCAGGGGCCAACGTCCTGACTTTC.

CDR3 nucleotide sequence: TGTGCCAGCAGCTTAGGAGACAGAGACCATGAAAAACTGTTTTTT. Translation: CASSLGDRDHEKLFF. V is TRBV11-2 and J is TRBJ1-4; perhaps TRBD1 as D (5 bases). Germline V CDR1 and CDR2: SGHAT, FQNNGV. The CDR3 sequence is 15 residues long. V lost 1 base, J lost 6 bases, and 12 bases lay in between.

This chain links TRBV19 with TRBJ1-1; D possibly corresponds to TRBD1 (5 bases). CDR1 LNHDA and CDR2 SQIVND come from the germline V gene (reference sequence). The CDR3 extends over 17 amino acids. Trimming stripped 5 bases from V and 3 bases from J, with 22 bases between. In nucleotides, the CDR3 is TGTGCCAGTAGTCCTTGGGAAACAGGAGGTGTTTACACTGAAGCTTTCTTT. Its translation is CASSPWETGGVYTEAFF.

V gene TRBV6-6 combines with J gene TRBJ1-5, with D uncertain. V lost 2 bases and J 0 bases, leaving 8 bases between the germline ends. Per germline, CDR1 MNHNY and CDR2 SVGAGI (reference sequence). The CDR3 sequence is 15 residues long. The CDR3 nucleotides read TGTGCCAGCAGTTACGGGGAAGATAGCAATCAGCCCCAGCATTTT. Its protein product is CASSYGEDSNQPQHF.

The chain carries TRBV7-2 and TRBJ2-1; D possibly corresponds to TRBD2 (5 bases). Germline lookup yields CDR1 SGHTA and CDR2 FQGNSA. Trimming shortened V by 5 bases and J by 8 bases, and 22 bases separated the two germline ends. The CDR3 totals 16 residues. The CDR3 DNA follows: TGTGCCAGCAGCCGCTTAGCGCGCGCCGTCGGTGATGAGCAGTTCTTC. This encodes CASSRLARAVGDEQFF.

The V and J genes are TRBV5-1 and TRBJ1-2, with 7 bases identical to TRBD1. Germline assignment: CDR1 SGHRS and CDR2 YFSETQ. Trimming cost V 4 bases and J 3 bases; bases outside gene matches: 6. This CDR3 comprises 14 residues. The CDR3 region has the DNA TGCGCCAGCAGCCTAACCGGGACAGACTATGGCTACACCTTC. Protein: CASSLTGTDYGYTF. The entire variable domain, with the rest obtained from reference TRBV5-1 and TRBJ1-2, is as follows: KAGVTQTPRYLIKTRGQQVTLSCSPISGHRSVSWYQQTPGQGLQFLFEYFSETQRNKGNFPGRFSGRQFSNSRSEMNVSTLELGDSALYLCASSLTGTDYGYTFGSGTRLTVV.

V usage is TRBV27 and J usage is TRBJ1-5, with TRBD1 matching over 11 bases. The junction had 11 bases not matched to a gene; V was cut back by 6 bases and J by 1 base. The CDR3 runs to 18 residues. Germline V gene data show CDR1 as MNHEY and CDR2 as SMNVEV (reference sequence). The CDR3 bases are TGTGCCAGCAGCTCCGGGACAGGGGGATTTTGGAGCAATCAGCCCCAGCATTTT. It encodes CASSSGTGGFWSNQPQHF.